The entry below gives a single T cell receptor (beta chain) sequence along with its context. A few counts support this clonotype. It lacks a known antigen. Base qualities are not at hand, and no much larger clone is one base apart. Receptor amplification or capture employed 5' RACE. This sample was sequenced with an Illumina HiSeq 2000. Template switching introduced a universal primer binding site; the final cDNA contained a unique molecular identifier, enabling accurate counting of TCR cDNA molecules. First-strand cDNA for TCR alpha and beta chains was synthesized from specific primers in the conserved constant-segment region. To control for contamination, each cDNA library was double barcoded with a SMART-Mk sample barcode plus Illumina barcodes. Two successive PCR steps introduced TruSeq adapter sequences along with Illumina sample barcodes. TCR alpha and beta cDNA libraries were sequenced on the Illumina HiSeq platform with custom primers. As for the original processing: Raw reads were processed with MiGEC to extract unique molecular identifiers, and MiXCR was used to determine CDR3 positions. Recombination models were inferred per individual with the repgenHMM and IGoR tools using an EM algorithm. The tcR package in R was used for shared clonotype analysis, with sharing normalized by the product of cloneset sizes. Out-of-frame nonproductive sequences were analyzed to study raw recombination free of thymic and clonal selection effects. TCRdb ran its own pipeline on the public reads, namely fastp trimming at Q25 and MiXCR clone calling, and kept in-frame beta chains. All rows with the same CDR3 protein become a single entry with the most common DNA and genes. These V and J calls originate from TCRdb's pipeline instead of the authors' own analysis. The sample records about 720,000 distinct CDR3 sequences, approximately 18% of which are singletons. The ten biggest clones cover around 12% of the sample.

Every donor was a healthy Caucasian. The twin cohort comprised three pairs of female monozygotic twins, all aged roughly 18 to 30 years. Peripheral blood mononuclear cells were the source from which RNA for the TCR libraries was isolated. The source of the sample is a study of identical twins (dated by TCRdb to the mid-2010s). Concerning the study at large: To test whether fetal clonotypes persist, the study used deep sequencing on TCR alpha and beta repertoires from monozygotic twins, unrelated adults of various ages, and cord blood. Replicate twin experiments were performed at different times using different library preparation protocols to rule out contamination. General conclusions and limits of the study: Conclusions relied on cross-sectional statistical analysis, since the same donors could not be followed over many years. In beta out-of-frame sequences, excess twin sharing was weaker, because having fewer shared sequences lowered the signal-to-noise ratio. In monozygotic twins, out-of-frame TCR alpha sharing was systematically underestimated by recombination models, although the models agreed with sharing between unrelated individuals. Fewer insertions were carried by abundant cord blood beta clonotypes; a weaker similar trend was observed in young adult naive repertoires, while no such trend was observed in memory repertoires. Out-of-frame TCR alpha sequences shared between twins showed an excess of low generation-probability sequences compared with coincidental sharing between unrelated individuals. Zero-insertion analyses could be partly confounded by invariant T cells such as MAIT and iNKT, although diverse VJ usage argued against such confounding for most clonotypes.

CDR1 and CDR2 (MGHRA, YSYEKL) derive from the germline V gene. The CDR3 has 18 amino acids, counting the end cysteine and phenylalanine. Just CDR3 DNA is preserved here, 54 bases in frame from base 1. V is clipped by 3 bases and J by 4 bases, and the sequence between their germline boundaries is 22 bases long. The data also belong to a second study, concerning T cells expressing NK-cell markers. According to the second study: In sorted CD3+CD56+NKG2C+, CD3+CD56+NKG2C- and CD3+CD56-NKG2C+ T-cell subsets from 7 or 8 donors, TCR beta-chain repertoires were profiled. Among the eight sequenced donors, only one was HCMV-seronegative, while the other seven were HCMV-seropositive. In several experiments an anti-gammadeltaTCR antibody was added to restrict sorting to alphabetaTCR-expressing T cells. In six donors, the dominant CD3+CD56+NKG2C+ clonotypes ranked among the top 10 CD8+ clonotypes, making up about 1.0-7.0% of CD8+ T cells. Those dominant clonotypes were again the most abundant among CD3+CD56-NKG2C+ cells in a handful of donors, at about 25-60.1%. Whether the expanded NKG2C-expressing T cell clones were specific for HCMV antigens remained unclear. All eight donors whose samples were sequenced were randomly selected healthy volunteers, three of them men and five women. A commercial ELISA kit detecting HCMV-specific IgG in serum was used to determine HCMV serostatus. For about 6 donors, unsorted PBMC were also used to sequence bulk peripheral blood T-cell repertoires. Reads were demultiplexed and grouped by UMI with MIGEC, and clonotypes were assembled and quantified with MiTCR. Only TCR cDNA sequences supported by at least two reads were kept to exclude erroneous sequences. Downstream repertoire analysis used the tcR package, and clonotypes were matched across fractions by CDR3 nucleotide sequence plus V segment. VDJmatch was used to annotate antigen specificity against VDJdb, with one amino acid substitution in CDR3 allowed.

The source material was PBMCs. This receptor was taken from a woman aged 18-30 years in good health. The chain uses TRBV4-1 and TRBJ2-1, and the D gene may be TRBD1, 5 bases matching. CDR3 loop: CASSHPPWGRVRYNEQFF. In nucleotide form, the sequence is TGCGCCAGCAGCCACCCCCCATGGGGCAGGGTGAGGTACAATGAGCAGTTCTTC.